This TCR beta chain was identified during a study of radiotherapy plus CTLA-4 blockade in lung cancer. Study at large: Objective responses occurred in roughly a sixth of patients; around 28% had disease control.

After removal of 6 bases from V and 5 bases from J, the junction contained 5 bases not matched to a gene. CDR3 length: 15 amino acids. Germline assignment: CDR1 MNHNS and CDR2 SASEGT. TCRdb's copy holds only in-frame clones and misses some; the assay was immunoSEQ multiplex PCR. The table has about 49,000 clones, approximately 73% seen once. A remark on this clone: Its antigen is not identified.

Notes on the study in general: Blood-borne expansion of tumor-derived TCR clones followed radiotherapy plus ipilimumab.

The sample was peripheral blood, taken from a patient treated with radiotherapy plus ipilimumab. The receptor was derived from a human donor with non-small cell lung cancer who had a complete response to radiotherapy plus ipilimumab. This chain uses TRBV6-1 with TRBJ2-2; the match to TRBD1 covers 11 bases. The CDR3 coding sequence is TGTGCCAGCAGCGCGGGACAGGGGGGGACCGGGGAGCTGTTTTTT. Translation gives CASSAGQGGTGELFF.